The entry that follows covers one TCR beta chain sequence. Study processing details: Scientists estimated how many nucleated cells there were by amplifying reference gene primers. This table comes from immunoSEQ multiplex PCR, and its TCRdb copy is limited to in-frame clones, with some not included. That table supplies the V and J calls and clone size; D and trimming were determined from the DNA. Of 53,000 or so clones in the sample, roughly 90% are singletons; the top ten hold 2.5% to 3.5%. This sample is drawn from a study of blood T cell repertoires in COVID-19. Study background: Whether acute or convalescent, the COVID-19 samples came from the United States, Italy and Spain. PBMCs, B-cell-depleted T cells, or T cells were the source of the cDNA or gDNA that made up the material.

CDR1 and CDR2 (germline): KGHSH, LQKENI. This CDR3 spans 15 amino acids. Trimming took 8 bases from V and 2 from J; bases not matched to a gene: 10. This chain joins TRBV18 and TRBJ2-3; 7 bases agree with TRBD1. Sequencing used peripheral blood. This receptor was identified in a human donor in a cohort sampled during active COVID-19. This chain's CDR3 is CASHKDRAITDTQYF. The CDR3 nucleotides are TGTGCCAGCCACAAAGACAGGGCAATCACAGATACGCAGTATTTT.